This TCR beta chain comes out of a study of shared T cell receptors in the human thymus (dated by TCRdb to the early 2020s). Study-wide context: The study investigated the way shared, self-reactive T-cell receptor alpha chains are produced in the human thymus.

Taken from the germline V gene, the CDR1 and CDR2 loops are LGHNA and YNFKEQ. Including the terminal cysteine and phenylalanine, the CDR3 comprises 13 residues. Kept here is only the CDR3 DNA, which spans 39 bases and is read in frame from base 1. V and J lose 0 bases and 6 bases, and a span of 8 bases separates them. Preparation of the library involved the immunoSEQ multiplex PCR assay. As stored in TCRdb, this immuneACCESS dataset retains in-frame rearrangements with V and J assigned. A fraction of the clones does not appear; measured against another copy, unresolved V genes explain less than half of the discrepancy, and the remainder lacks a known reason. The sample profile shows approximately 580,000 clones; around three quarters of them were found once. The top ten clones comprise more than 0.01% of the sample. This clone was detected only once. The clone's antigen remains unknown. No base quality information exists; no much larger clone differs at one position.

These data also formed part of another study, on human thymus T cells. As that second paper reports: In Finland, the donors were immunologically healthy infants who were having open corrective cardiac surgery for congenital heart defects. Thymus tissue was obtained as surgical resects removed during corrective cardiac surgery. Biased V and J gene segment usage appeared to be present in both thymic and peripheral blood repertoires. The related research found that thymic TCR repertoires overlapped highly between unrelated individuals. The study characterized TCR alpha and beta repertoires from fewer than 10 infant thymus samples and four related peripheral blood samples. The infant donors were roughly 6 to 250 days old, and the cohort included five or six males and two females. Thymocytes were mechanically released from the tissue and were stored as pellets of 10-30 million cells at -70 degrees C. A QIAsymphony instrument was used to extract genomic DNA from the frozen cell pellets. TCRB and TCRAD loci were amplified from a standardized quantity of quality-controlled genomic DNA using the immunoSEQ multiplex PCR assay. Amplicons spanned the V(D)J region at a length sufficient to cover the CDR3 and identify V and J genes. Through the commercial immunoSEQ service, the amplicons were sequenced on an Illumina platform. Primer bias and sequencing errors were corrected using previously described methods, and TCRAD and TCRB definitions followed the IMGT database. Repertoires were analysed with immunoSEQ Analyzer 3.0 and VDJTools, covering basic statistics, V/J segment usage, diversity estimates, rarefaction and pairwise overlap. To estimate diversity, the Chao1, ChaoE, Efron-Thisted, Shannon and inverse Simpson indices were applied, and diversity was also estimated on datasets down-sampled to the smallest sample. Repertoire overlap used strict matching of CDR3 nucleotide sequence, V gene and J gene, with Jaccard-based multidimensional scaling clustering. On average, thymus samples yielded 800,000 or so unique TCRB clonotypes, whereas blood samples yielded some 92,000.

The chain is made from TRBV4-2 and TRBJ1-1; possibly the D gene is TRBD1, per 6 matching bases. The source material was thymocytes. This sequence was found in a boy younger than two with a congenital heart defect. Donor details come from another sample of the same person, matched by shared clones. The CDR3 amino acid sequence is: CASSQDRTAEAFF. The DNA sequence is given as TGTGCCAGCAGCCAAGATAGGACAGCTGAAGCTTTCTTT.